This TCR beta chain is from a study of post-analysis software for immune sequencing data. The TCR beta cDNA libraries carried unique molecular identifiers. TCRdb redid the calling of the PCR reads with MiXCR, one entry per CDR3 protein. The sample consists of about 200,000 distinct CDR3 sequences, approximately 28% of them appearing once. The specimen was blood. The TCR was taken from a girl under 18 with multiple sclerosis.

The CDR3 sequence is CSMGGPNYGYTF. CDR3 nucleotide sequence: TGCAGTATGGGGGGCCCGAACTATGGCTACACCTTC. This chain links TRBV29-1 with TRBJ1-2; possibly TRBD1 for D (6 bases). This CDR3 is built from 12 residues. Germline assignment: CDR1 SQVTM and CDR2 ANQGSEA.